Each of the 11 T cell receptor beta chains below was sequenced from the same sample in a study of CD8+CD57+ T cells in acquired aplastic anemia. Patients picked for sequencing had shown CD8+CD57+ cell expansion detected by flow cytometry. TCR beta VDJ and CDR3 were profiled, and genomic DNA was the template. In TCRdb, the reads were re-called with MiXCR into one record per CDR3 protein. Among roughly 160,000 distinct CDR3 sequences listed, less than 60% were seen once. Sequenced input: sorted CD4+, CD8+, or CD8+CD57+ T cells (not recorded which) from PBMCs. All receptors come from a human donor with aplastic anemia.

The DNA of the CDR3 is TGTGCCACCAGCATAGACAGGGGCCCAGAAAAACTGTTTTTT. Its translation: CATSIDRGPEKLFF. The genes are TRBV15 and TRBJ1-4, with 8 bases identical to TRBD1. V was pared by 4 bases and J by 8 bases, with 6 bases of the junction left unmatched. CDR3 length: 14 amino acids. CDR1 and CDR2 from the germline V gene are LNHNV and YYDKDF (reference sequence).

Only a few counts were recorded for this clonotype. The rearrangement uses TRBV6-6 and TRBJ2-5; no definite D call. CDR1 MNHNY and CDR2 SVGAGI come from the germline V gene (reference sequence). The CDR3 contains 14 residues. V was clipped by 7 bases and J by 5 bases, with 17 bases between them. CDR3 region: CASTLGGFGETQYF. Here the CDR3 DNA reads TGTGCCAGCACCTTAGGCGGCTTTGGGGAGACCCAGTACTTC.

The rearrangement uses TRBV9 and TRBJ2-1, with D perhaps matching TRBD1 or TRBD2 (6 bases each). The CDR3 is made up of 16 amino acids. Germline V CDR1 and CDR2: SGDLS, YYNGEE. Trimming left V 2 bases short and J 10 bases short, with 22 bases between. CDR3 DNA sequence: TGTGCCAGCAGCGTGAGGGGGGCAGGTCCATCCCCCGAGCAGTTCTTC. Translated: CASSVRGAGPSPEQFF. The entire variable domain, with the rest obtained from reference TRBV9 and TRBJ2-1, is as follows: DSGVTQTPKHLITATGQRVTLRCSPRSGDLSVYWYQQSLDQGLQFLIQYYNGEERAKGNILERFSAQQFPDLHSELNLSSLELGDSALYFCASSVRGAGPSPEQFFGPGTRLTVL.

In this sample, this clonotype turned up many times. J is TRBJ2-2 and V is TRBV7-3, with 7 bases matching TRBD1. Looked up from germline, CDR1 is SGHTA and CDR2 is FQGTGA. Trimming at V came to 2 bases and at J to 6 bases, leaving 12 bases not matched to a gene. This CDR3 is 17 amino acids long. CDR3 amino acids: CASSLGAGTVKAGELFF. In DNA, the CDR3 is TGTGCCAGCAGCTTAGGGGCCGGGACAGTTAAAGCCGGGGAGCTGTTTTTT.

The chain is built from TRBV7-2 and TRBJ2-7; D may be TRBD2 (6 bases). CDR1 and CDR2 (germline): SGHTA, FQGNSA. The CDR3 consists of 13 residues. Trimming stripped 5 bases from V and 3 bases from J, with 11 bases between. This CDR3 reads CASSRGGNYEQYF. Written as DNA, the CDR3 is TGTGCCAGCAGCCGCGGCGGGAACTACGAGCAGTACTTC.

Many counts were recorded for this clonotype. The V and J genes are TRBV6-2 or TRBV6-3 and TRBJ2-3; D call uncertain. V was shortened by 2 bases and J by 8 bases, with 8 bases between the two germline ends. The CDR3 is 12 residues long. Germline CDR1 and CDR2: MNHEY and SVGEGT. The CDR3: CASSYQDLTQYF. The DNA of the CDR3 is TGTGCCAGCAGTTACCAGGACCTTACGCAGTATTTT.

This rearrangement joins TRBV19 to TRBJ1-1; 9 positions match TRBD1. The CDR3 extends over 14 amino acids. J gave up 5 bases and V 8 bases, and 9 bases lay outside the gene matches. Per germline, CDR1 LNHDA and CDR2 SQIVND (reference sequence). The CDR3 region has the DNA TGTGCCAGTCAGACGAACAGGGGGCGGACTGAAGCTTTCTTT. Translation: CASQTNRGRTEAFF. The full variable domain, rest sourced from reference TRBV19 and TRBJ1-1, is DGGITQSPKYLFRKEGQNVTLSCEQNLNHDAMYWYRQDPGQGLRLIYYSQIVNDFQKGDIAEGYSVSREKKESFPLTVTSAQKNPTAFYLCASQTNRGRTEAFFGQGTRLTVV.

The chain joins TRBV7-9 to TRBJ2-7, with a tentative D call TRBD1 (6 bases). Trimming stripped 1 base from V and 3 bases from J, with 13 bases between. Germline V gene sequence: CDR1 SEHNR, CDR2 FQNEAQ (reference sequence). The CDR3 runs to 15 residues. The CDR3 nucleotides read TGTGCCAGCAGCTTAGGCAAGGGACACCACTACGAGCAGTACTTC. This translates into CASSLGKGHHYEQYF.

This clonotype occurred many times. This sequence joins TRBV10-3 and TRBJ1-4; D may be TRBD1 (6 bases). Germline lookup yields CDR1 ENHRY and CDR2 SYGVKD. The CDR3 extends over 14 amino acids. V was clipped by 3 bases and J by 5 bases, with 10 bases between them. The CDR3 DNA reads TGTGCCATCAGTGACCGGACAGTAAATGAAAAACTGTTTTTT. This translates into CAISDRTVNEKLFF.

The gene calls are TRBV20-1 and TRBJ2-3, with 14 bases that match TRBD2. This CDR3 has 16 amino acids. Germline V gene data show CDR1 as DFQATT and CDR2 as SNEGSKA (reference sequence). The ends lost 3 bases at V and 1 base at J; junction bases unmatched: 3. The CDR3 coding sequence is TGCAGTGCTAGCGCGGGACTAGCGGGAGGCACAGATACGCAGTATTTT. It is translated as CSASAGLAGGTDTQYF.

This rearrangement joins TRBV10-3 to TRBJ1-1; maybe TRBD1 (5 bases). The V and J ends lost 0 bases and 4 bases respectively, with 9 bases between them. The CDR3 extends over 14 amino acids. Germline CDR1 ENHRY, CDR2 SYGVKD. This CDR3 is CAISESIGATEAFF. The CDR3 bases are TGTGCCATCAGTGAGTCGATAGGGGCCACTGAAGCTTTCTTT.